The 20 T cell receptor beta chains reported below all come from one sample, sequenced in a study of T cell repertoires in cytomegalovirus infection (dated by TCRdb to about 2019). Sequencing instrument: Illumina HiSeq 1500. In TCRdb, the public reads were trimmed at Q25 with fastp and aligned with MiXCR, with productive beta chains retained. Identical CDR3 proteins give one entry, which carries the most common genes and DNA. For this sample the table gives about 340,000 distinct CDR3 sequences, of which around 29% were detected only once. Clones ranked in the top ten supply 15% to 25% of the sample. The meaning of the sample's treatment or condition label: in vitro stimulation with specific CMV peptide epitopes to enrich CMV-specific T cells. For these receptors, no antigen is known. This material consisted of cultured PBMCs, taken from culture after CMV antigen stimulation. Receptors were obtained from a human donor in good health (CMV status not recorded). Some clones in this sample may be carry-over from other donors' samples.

The CDR3 is CASGLSRDQPQHF. CDR3 DNA sequence: TGTGCTAGTGGTCTGAGTAGGGATCAGCCCCAGCATTTT. The genes are TRBV12-5 and TRBJ1-5, with D unresolved. CDR3 size: 13 residues. CDR1 and CDR2 from the germline V gene are LGHNT and FRNRAP. Trimming took 5 bases from V and 5 from J, leaving 10 bases between them.

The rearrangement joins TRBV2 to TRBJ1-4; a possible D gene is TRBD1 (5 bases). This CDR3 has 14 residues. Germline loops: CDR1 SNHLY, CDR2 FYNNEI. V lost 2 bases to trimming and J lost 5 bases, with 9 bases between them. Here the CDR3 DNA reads TGTGCCAGCAGTGAAAACAGGTGGAATGAAAAACTGTTTTTT. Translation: CASSENRWNEKLFF. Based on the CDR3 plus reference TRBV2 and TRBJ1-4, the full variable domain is EPEVTQTPSHQVTQMGQEVILRCVPISNHLYFYWYRQILGQKVEFLVSFYNNEISEKSEIFDDQFSVERPDGSNFTLKIRSTKLEDSAMYFCASSENRWNEKLFFGSGTQLSVL.

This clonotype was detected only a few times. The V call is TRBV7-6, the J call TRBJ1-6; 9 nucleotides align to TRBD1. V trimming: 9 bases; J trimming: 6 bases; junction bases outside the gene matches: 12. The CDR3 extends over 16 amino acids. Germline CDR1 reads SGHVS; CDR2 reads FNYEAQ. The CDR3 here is CARLRDRGNFNSPLHF. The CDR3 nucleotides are TGTGCCAGGCTACGTGACAGGGGGAATTTTAATTCACCCCTCCACTTT.

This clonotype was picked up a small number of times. CDR3 nucleotides: TGCAGTGCTAGAGATTTGGGGGACCAGCCCCAGCATTTT. It codes for CSARDLGDQPQHF. The chain employs TRBV20-1 and TRBJ1-5; D is possibly TRBD1 (5 bases). The CDR3 runs to 13 residues. V gave up 0 bases and J gave up 7 bases, with 10 bases separating them. CDR1 and CDR2 from the germline V gene are DFQATT and SNEGSKA (reference sequence).

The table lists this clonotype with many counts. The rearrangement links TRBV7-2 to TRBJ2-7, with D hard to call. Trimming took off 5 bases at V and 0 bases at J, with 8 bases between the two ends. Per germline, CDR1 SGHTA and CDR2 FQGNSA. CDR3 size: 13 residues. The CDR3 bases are TGTGCCAGCAGCACCTTTAGCTCCTACGAGCAGTACTTC. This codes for CASSTFSSYEQYF.

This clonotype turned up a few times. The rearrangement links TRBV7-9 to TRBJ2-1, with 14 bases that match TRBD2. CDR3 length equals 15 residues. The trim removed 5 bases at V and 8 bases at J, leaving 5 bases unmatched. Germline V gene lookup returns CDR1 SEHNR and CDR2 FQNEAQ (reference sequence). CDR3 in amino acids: CASSRGTSGSHEQFF. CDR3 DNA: TGTGCCAGCAGCCGCGGGACTAGCGGGAGCCATGAGCAGTTCTTC.

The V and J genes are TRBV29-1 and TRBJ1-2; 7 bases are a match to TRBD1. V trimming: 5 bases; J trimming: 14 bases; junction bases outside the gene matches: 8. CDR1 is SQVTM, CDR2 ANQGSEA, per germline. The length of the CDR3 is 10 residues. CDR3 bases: TGCAGCGTTAGTACAGGGGCTGGGACCTTC. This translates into CSVSTGAGTF.

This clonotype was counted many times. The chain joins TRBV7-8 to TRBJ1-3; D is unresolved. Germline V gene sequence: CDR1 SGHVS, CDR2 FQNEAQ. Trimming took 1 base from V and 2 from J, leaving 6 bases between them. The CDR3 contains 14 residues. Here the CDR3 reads CASSLEQAGNTIYF. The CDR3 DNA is TGTGCCAGCAGCTTAGAACAAGCTGGAAACACCATATATTTT.

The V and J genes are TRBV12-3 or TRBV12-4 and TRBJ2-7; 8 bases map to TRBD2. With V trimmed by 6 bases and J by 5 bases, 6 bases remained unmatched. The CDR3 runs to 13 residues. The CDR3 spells CASSGAGANEQYF. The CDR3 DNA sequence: TGTGCCAGCAGCGGAGCGGGAGCCAACGAGCAGTACTTC.

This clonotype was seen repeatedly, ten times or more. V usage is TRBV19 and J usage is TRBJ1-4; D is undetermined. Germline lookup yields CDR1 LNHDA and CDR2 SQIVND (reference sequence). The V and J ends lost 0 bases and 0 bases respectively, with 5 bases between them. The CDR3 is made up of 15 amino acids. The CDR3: CASSIDRTTNEKLFF. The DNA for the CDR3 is TGTGCCAGTAGTATAGACCGAACAACTAATGAAAAACTGTTTTTT.

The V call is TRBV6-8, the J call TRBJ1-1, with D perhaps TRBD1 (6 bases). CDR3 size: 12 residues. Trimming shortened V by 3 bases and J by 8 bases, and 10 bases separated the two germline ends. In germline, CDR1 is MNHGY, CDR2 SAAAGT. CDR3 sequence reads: CASSYQGSEAFF. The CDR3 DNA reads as TGTGCCAGCAGTTATCAGGGGTCAGAAGCTTTCTTT.

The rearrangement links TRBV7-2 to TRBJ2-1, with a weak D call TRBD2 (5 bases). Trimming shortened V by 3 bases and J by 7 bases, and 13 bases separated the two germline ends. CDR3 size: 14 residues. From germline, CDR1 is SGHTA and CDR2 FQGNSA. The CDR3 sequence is CASSFPDSKNEQFF. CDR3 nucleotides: TGTGCCAGCAGCTTCCCGGACTCGAAGAATGAGCAGTTCTTC.

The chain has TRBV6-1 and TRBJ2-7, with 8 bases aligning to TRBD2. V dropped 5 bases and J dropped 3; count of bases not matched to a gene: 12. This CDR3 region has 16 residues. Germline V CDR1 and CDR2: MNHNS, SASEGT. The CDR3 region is CASSRPPGGEGYEQYF. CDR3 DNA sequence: TGTGCCAGCAGTAGACCCCCCGGGGGGGAGGGCTACGAGCAGTACTTC.

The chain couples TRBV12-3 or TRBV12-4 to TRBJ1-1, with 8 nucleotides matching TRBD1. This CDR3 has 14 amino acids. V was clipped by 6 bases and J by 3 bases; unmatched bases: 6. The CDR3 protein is CASSYGTGHTEAFF. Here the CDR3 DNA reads TGTGCCAGCAGCTACGGGACAGGCCACACTGAAGCTTTCTTT.

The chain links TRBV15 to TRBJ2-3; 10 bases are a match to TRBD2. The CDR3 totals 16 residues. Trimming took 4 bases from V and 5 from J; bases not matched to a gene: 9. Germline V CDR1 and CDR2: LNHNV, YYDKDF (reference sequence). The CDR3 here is CATSKERAGGRDTQYF. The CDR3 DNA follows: TGTGCCACCAGCAAAGAGCGAGCGGGAGGGAGAGATACGCAGTATTTT. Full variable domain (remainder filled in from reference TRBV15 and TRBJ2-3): DAMVIQNPRYQVTQFGKPVTLSCSQTLNHNVMYWYQQKSSQAPKLLFHYYDKDFNNEADTPDNFQSRRPNTSFCFLDIRSPGLGDTAMYLCATSKERAGGRDTQYFGPGTRLTVL.

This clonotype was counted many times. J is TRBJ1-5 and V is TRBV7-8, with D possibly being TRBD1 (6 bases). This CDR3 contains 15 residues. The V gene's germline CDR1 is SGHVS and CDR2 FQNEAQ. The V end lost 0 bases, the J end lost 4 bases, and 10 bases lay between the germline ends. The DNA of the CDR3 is TGTGCCAGCAGCTTAGCGGGAGGGGGAAATCAGCCCCAGCATTTT. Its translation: CASSLAGGGNQPQHF.

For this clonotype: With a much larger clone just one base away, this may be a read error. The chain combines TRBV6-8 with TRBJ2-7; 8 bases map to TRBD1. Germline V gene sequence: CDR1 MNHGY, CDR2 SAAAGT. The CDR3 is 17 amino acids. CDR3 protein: CAGRAGGSSSFLYEQYF. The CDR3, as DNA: TGTGCCGGCAGAGCAGGGGGCTCCTCTTCCTTCCTCTACGAGCAGTACTTC.

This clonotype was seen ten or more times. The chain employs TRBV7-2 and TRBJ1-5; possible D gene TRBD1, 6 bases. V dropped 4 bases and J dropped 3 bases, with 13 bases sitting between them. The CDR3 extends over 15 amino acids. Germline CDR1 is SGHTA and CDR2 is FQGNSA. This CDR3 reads CASSSKGGYNQPQHF. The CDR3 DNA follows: TGTGCCAGCAGCTCGAAGGGGGGTTACAATCAGCCCCAGCATTTT.

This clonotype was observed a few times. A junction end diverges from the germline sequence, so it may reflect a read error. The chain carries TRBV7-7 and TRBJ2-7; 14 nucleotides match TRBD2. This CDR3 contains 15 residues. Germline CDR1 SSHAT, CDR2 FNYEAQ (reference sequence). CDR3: CASSPGLAGVDEQYF. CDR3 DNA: TGTGCTAGCAGCCCGGGACTAGCGGGAGTTGACGAGCAGTACTTC.

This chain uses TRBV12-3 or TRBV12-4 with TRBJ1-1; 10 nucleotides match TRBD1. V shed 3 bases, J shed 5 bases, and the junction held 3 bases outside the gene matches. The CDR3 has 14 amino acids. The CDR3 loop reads CASSFGGQGTEAFF. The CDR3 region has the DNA TGTGCCAGCAGTTTCGGGGGACAGGGGACTGAAGCTTTCTTT.